This entry lists 9 T cell receptor beta chains sequenced from one sample in a study of T cell responses to AZD1222 COVID-19 vaccine. Profiled with immunoSEQ multiplex PCR; TCRdb holds only in-frame clones, not every one. The sample includes 95,000 to 150,000 clones, roughly 87% seen only once; the top ten take approximately 2.6%. The sequences come from peripheral blood, collected 28 days after the second AZD1222 dose. These receptors were obtained from an adult who received the AZD1222 COVID-19 vaccine.

The rearrangement uses TRBV6-5 and TRBJ1-2, with unresolved D. This CDR3 is 15 amino acids long. Looked up from germline, CDR1 is MNHEY and CDR2 is SVGAGI. V was shortened by 6 bases and J by 4 bases, with 18 bases between the two germline ends. CDR3 region: CASRNALGVPYGYTF. CDR3 DNA sequence: TGTGCCAGCAGAAATGCCCTCGGGGTTCCCTATGGCTACACCTTC.

The chain is built from TRBV7-3 and TRBJ1-1, with D possibly TRBD1 on 6 matching bases. Germline CDR1 and CDR2: SGHTA and FQGTGA. Deletions cut 5 bases from V and 4 bases from J, with 17 bases between. CDR3 length: 15 amino acids. The CDR3 DNA reads TGTGCCAGCAGCCCACAGGGTTTGATTTCCACTGAAGCTTTCTTT. Its protein product is CASSPQGLISTEAFF.

The chain carries TRBV11-2 and TRBJ2-7; either TRBD1 or TRBD2 may supply D (6 bases each). CDR3 size: 15 residues. CDR1 is SGHAT and CDR2 is FQNNGV in the germline V gene. V was clipped by 5 bases and J by 0 bases, with 14 bases between them. CDR3 in DNA: TGTGCCAGCAGCGCCATCGGGGGCGCCTCCTACGAGCAGTACTTC. Its protein is CASSAIGGASYEQYF.

The J gene is TRBJ1-1, the V gene TRBV7-3; D is undetermined. Germline V gives CDR1 SGHTA, CDR2 FQGTGA. Trimming removed 7 bases at V and 1 base at J, with 10 bases between. The CDR3 loop spans 13 amino acids. The CDR3: CASTRDPNTEAFF. The CDR3 DNA reads TGTGCCAGCACCAGAGACCCGAACACTGAAGCTTTCTTT.

CDR3 region: CASSVEAGSYNEQFF. The CDR3 DNA reads as TGTGCCAGCAGCGTAGAGGCAGGGAGTTACAATGAGCAGTTCTTC. The chain recombines TRBV9 with TRBJ2-1; D tentatively reads TRBD1 or TRBD2 (5 bases each). The CDR3 runs to 15 residues. Per germline, CDR1 SGDLS and CDR2 YYNGEE. Between the trimmed V and J ends, which lost 0 bases and 4 bases, there was a span of 11 bases.

The CDR3 DNA reads TGTGCCAGCTATGCAAACCGGGACAGATCATATCAGCCCCAGCATTTT. Its translation: CASYANRDRSYQPQHF. The rearrangement uses TRBV28 and TRBJ1-5; TRBD1 matches 7 bases. The CDR3 runs to 16 residues. V lost 8 bases and J lost 5; bases outside the gene matches: 15. Germline V gene lookup returns CDR1 MDHEN and CDR2 SYDVKM.

V is TRBV3-1 (or the pseudogene TRBV3-2) and J is TRBJ1-2, with D maybe TRBD1 (5 bases). The V gene lost 2 bases and the J gene lost 5 bases, with 9 bases spanning the gap. This CDR3 has 13 amino acids. Germline CDR1 reads LGHDT; CDR2 reads YNNKEL (reference sequence). Here the CDR3 reads CASSQMGRYGYTF. In DNA, the CDR3 is TGTGCCAGCAGCCAAATGGGGCGTTATGGCTACACCTTC.

The genes are TRBV7-3 and TRBJ2-1; 8 bases are shared with TRBD2. V lost 4 bases, J lost 9 bases, and 11 bases stayed unmatched. Germline-derived CDR1 and CDR2 are SGHTA and FQGTGA. The CDR3 totals 15 residues. The CDR3 DNA reads TGTGCCAGCAGCTCCCAGGTAGCGGGGCCTAGTGAGCAGTTCTTC. Translating it yields CASSSQVAGPSEQFF.

The gene calls are TRBV28 and TRBJ1-5; 9 bases are shared with TRBD1. The V segment lost 1 base and the J segment 2 bases; nucleotides outside the gene matches: 12. The CDR3 has 19 amino acids. Germline V CDR1 and CDR2: MDHEN, SYDVKM. This chain's CDR3 is CASSLLGGQGPSGNQPQHF. DNA of the CDR3: TGTGCCAGCAGTTTATTGGGAGGACAGGGGCCCTCGGGCAATCAGCCCCAGCATTTT.